The text below deals with one T cell receptor (beta chain). In the original workflow: The assay estimated nucleated cells by amplifying reference gene primers. Only in-frame clones appear in the TCRdb table, and some are missing; sequencing was by immunoSEQ multiplex PCR. Clone size and V and J calls were adopted from that table, with D and trimming inferred from the DNA. The sample shows about 190,000 clones, over 75% of them seen only once. This CDR3 contains 16 residues. Trimming at V came to 3 bases and at J to 4 bases, leaving 5 bases not matched to a gene. CDR1 SGHRS and CDR2 YFSETQ come from the germline V gene. These data are taken from a study of blood T cell repertoires in COVID-19. Study context: Donors in the United States, Italy and Spain gave samples during acute or convalescent COVID-19.

The TCR comes from a man in his forties or fifties who had recovered from COVID-19. The specimen was peripheral blood. V usage is TRBV5-1 and J usage is TRBJ2-1, with 12 bases aligning to TRBD2. This chain's CDR3 is CASSSWTSGVYNEQFF. CDR3 bases: TGCGCCAGCAGCTCCTGGACTAGCGGGGTTTACAATGAGCAGTTCTTC.